Shown below are 32 T cell receptor beta chains from a single sample sequenced in a study of metastatic and nonmetastatic thyroid tumors. Not a single patient had been given any form of treatment at any point before undergoing thyroid surgery. Using MiXCR, TCRdb re-called clones from the PCR reads. The sample lists 15,000 to 20,000 clones, under 25% occurring once. The source material was adjacent normal tissue. These receptors were taken from a female donor with papillary thyroid cancer or a benign thyroid nodule (not recorded which). Some clones in this sample may be carry-over from other donors' samples.

This clone counts as medium-sized. Possible read error: a much larger clone is one base away. The rearrangement uses TRBV12-3 or TRBV12-4 and TRBJ1-6, with D hard to call. The length of the CDR3 is 15 residues. V was clipped by 1 base and J by 10 bases, with 14 bases between them. The CDR3: CASSLGGGGKSPLHF. The CDR3, as DNA: TGTGCCAGCAGTTTAGGGGGAGGAGGGAAGTCACCCCTCCACTTT.

The chain links TRBV2 to TRBJ2-3; D is uncertain. Trimming cost V 1 base and J 5 bases, with 13 bases left between them. Germline CDR1 is SNHLY and CDR2 is FYNNEI. The CDR3 has 15 amino acids. The DNA for the CDR3 is TGTGCCAGCAGTGAAGGCCCCCCCGGTGTAGATACGCAGTATTTT. It yields the protein CASSEGPPGVDTQYF.

The chain couples TRBV7-2 to TRBJ2-1; possibly TRBD2 for D (5 bases). From germline, CDR1 is SGHTA and CDR2 FQGNSA. The CDR3 extends over 14 amino acids. V dropped 5 bases and J dropped 5 bases, with 13 bases sitting between them. CDR3 DNA sequence: TGTGCCAGCAGCCCTAGTAGCGCACACAATGAGCAGTTCTTC. Protein product: CASSPSSAHNEQFF.

The chain employs TRBV5-1 and TRBJ2-3; D unresolved. V was clipped by 0 bases and J by 2 bases, with 7 bases between them. The CDR3 runs to 14 residues. Per germline, CDR1 SGHRS and CDR2 YFSETQ. CDR3 in DNA: TGCGCCAGCAGCTTGGAACAGTACACAGATACGCAGTATTTT. Residues: CASSLEQYTDTQYF. The variable domain in full, with the rest retrieved from reference TRBV5-1 and TRBJ2-3, is KAGVTQTPRYLIKTRGQQVTLSCSPISGHRSVSWYQQTPGQGLQFLFEYFSETQRNKGNFPGRFSGRQFSNSRSEMNVSTLELGDSALYLCASSLEQYTDTQYFGPGTRLTVL.

This clone was detected a few times. This chain links TRBV19 with TRBJ1-3, with 7 bases that match TRBD1. The junction had 5 bases not matched to a gene; V was cut back by 4 bases and J by 2 bases. The germline gives CDR1 LNHDA, CDR2 SQIVND (reference sequence). The length of the CDR3 is 15 residues. DNA of the CDR3: TGTGCCAGTAGTACTACGACAGGGACTGGAAACACCATATATTTT. This sequence encodes CASSTTTGTGNTIYF.

V gene TRBV6-4 combines with J gene TRBJ2-7, with 7 bases aligning to TRBD2. Germline assignment: CDR1 MRHNA and CDR2 SNTAGT. This CDR3 has 13 residues. Losses at the gene ends were 8 bases for V and 5 bases for J; bases not matched to a gene: 9. The CDR3 loop is CASVGGGFHEQYF. The CDR3 DNA is TGTGCCAGCGTCGGCGGGGGATTCCACGAGCAGTACTTC.

V and J are TRBV4-1 and TRBJ1-3; no reliable D call. V was trimmed by 0 bases and J by 2 bases, leaving 5 bases between them. This CDR3 contains 14 residues. Germline CDR1 MGHRA, CDR2 YSYEKL. The CDR3 sequence: CASSQDYPGNTIYF. In DNA form, the CDR3 reads TGCGCCAGCAGCCAAGACTACCCTGGAAACACCATATATTTT.

This clone appeared many times. The V gene is TRBV6-2 or TRBV6-3, the J gene TRBJ2-2, with no clear D. The CDR3 runs 13 residues. Trimming left V 8 bases short and J 5 bases short, with 12 bases between. Germline CDR1 reads MNHEY; CDR2 reads SVGEGT. The CDR3, as DNA: TGTGCCAGCGGGCAGGTACCAACCGGGGAGCTGTTTTTT. It encodes CASGQVPTGELFF.

The rearrangement links TRBV27 to TRBJ2-2; TRBD2 matches 11 bases. The V and J ends lost 7 bases and 0 bases, in that order; junction bases with no gene match: 13. This CDR3 has 19 residues. CDR1 is MNHEY, CDR2 SMNVEV, per germline (reference sequence). For the CDR3, the DNA is TGTGCCAGCAAGACCTCCGGGACTAGCGGTCCCGCGAACACCGGGGAGCTGTTTTTT. It translates to CASKTSGTSGPANTGELFF.

This sequence joins TRBV29-1 and TRBJ2-1; possibly TRBD1 for D (6 bases). Germline CDR1 reads SQVTM; CDR2 reads ANQGSEA. This CDR3 is 12 amino acids long. Deletions cut 6 bases from V and 6 bases from J, with 12 bases between. CDR3 sequence: CSVRPRGNEQFF. The CDR3 DNA reads TGCAGCGTCCGCCCCAGGGGCAATGAGCAGTTCTTC.

The V gene is TRBV24-1, the J gene TRBJ2-3, with 7 bases identical to TRBD2. V dropped 3 bases and J dropped 3; count of bases not matched to a gene: 2. In germline, CDR1 is KGHDR, CDR2 SFDVKD. This CDR3 spans 14 amino acids. Written as DNA, the CDR3 is TGTGCCACCAGTGATCGGGGGGTAACAGATACGCAGTATTTT. It codes for CATSDRGVTDTQYF.

The chain links TRBV11-3 to TRBJ2-7, with 7 bases matching TRBD1. The V gene's germline CDR1 is SGHNT and CDR2 YENEEA. The V and J ends lost 5 bases and 6 bases, in that order; junction bases with no gene match: 7. CDR3 size: 13 residues. CDR3 sequence (DNA): TGTGCCAGCAGCCCCGGGACAGTGGTCGAGCAGTACTTC. Translating it yields CASSPGTVVEQYF.

The rearrangement joins TRBV5-1 to TRBJ2-1; TRBD2 aligns across 14 bases. Germline V gives CDR1 SGHRS, CDR2 YFSETQ. The CDR3 contains 17 residues. The V and J ends lost 3 bases and 7 bases, in that order; junction bases with no gene match: 9. CDR3 DNA: TGCGCCAGCAGCTCCTTGTGGACTAGCGGGAGGAGAAATGAGCAGTTCTTC. It is translated as CASSSLWTSGRRNEQFF. Using reference TRBV5-1 and TRBJ2-1 for the parts outside the CDR3, the full variable domain is KAGVTQTPRYLIKTRGQQVTLSCSPISGHRSVSWYQQTPGQGLQFLFEYFSETQRNKGNFPGRFSGRQFSNSRSEMNVSTLELGDSALYLCASSSLWTSGRRNEQFFGPGTRLTVL.

This clone was counted only a few times. The rearrangement links TRBV4-2 to TRBJ1-2; D remains unclear. Germline values: CDR1 LGHNA, CDR2 YNFKEQ. The CDR3 is 16 residues long. Trimming took 0 bases from V and 7 from J, leaving 18 bases between them. CDR3 nucleotide sequence: TGTGCCAGCAGCCAAGATCTAGGTCAGCGTTCGGGTGGCTACACCTTC. This codes for CASSQDLGQRSGGYTF.

This sequence joins TRBV29-1 and TRBJ2-7; 7 nucleotides line up with TRBD1. CDR3 size: 15 residues. Germline CDR1 reads SQVTM; CDR2 reads ANQGSEA. V shed 4 bases, J shed 2 bases, and the junction held 11 bases outside the gene matches. CDR3 nucleotide sequence: TGCAGCGTTGGCAACAGGGGAATACCACCCTACGAGCAGTACTTC. Its protein product is CSVGNRGIPPYEQYF.

This clone occurred a few times. This chain connects TRBV5-4 to TRBJ1-1; D is uncertain. Between the trimmed V and J ends, which lost 0 bases and 0 bases, there was a span of 15 bases. The CDR3 spans 17 residues. Germline V gene data show CDR1 as SGHNT and CDR2 as YYREEE (reference sequence). CDR3 in DNA: TGTGCCAGCAGCTTGGCACCGATCGGTACGATGAACACTGAAGCTTTCTTT. Translating it yields CASSLAPIGTMNTEAFF.

This clone was seen a few times. The CDR3 bases are TGCAGTGCCAGTCGACAGTACAATGAGCAGTTCTTC. It yields the protein CSASRQYNEQFF. V gene TRBV20-1 combines with J gene TRBJ2-1; perhaps TRBD1 as D (5 bases). Trimming shortened V by 6 bases and J by 4 bases, and 10 bases separated the two germline ends. Germline CDR1 is DFQATT and CDR2 is SNEGSKA (reference sequence). The CDR3 is made up of 12 amino acids.

This clone showed up just a few times. The chain employs TRBV12-3 or TRBV12-4 and TRBJ2-4, with D possibly being TRBD1 (6 bases). The CDR3 loop spans 14 amino acids. V lost 1 base and J 3 bases, leaving 7 bases between the germline ends. The CDR3 spells CASSLGTDKNIQYF. CDR3 sequence (DNA): TGTGCCAGCAGTTTAGGGACAGACAAAAACATTCAGTACTTC.

This clone was counted at least ten times. CDR3: CASSPTSGSSYNEQFF. CDR3 bases: TGTGCCAGCAGCCCTACCTCCGGGAGCTCCTACAATGAGCAGTTCTTC. J is TRBJ2-1 and V is TRBV6-1; D perhaps matches TRBD2 (6 bases). V lost 6 bases and J 0 bases, leaving 15 bases between the germline ends. CDR3 length: 16 residues. Germline loops: CDR1 MNHNS, CDR2 SASEGT.

This clone was seen ten or more times. The chain carries TRBV5-4 and TRBJ1-4; TRBD1 is a possible D gene (5 bases). The CDR3 is made up of 14 amino acids. V lost 1 base, J lost 2 bases, and 6 bases lay in between. The germline V gene has CDR1 SGHNT and CDR2 YYREEE (reference sequence). Here the CDR3 reads CASSLRDTNEKLFF. CDR3 DNA sequence: TGTGCCAGCAGCTTGAGGGACACTAATGAAAAACTGTTTTTT.

The chain carries TRBV11-2 and TRBJ1-1; 9 bases align to TRBD1. V shed 5 bases and J 6 bases; nucleotides not matched to a gene: 16. Germline CDR1 SGHAT, CDR2 FQNNGV. The CDR3 consists of 17 residues. The CDR3 sequence: CASSLYSAPGQGPEAFF. In nucleotides, the CDR3 is TGTGCCAGCAGCCTTTACTCGGCGCCGGGACAGGGCCCTGAAGCTTTCTTT.

Comment on this clone: The junction does not match germline at one end; this may be a read error. The chain employs TRBV7-2 and TRBJ1-1; D possibly corresponds to TRBD1 (5 bases). CDR3 length: 13 amino acids. Germline CDR1 is SGHTA and CDR2 is FQGNSA. The CDR3 sequence is CASGLGGAAEAFF. The CDR3 DNA sequence: TGTGCCAGCGGCTTGGGGGGAGCTGCTGAAGCTTTCTTT.

Comments on this clone: In this CDR3 the conserved last residue, phenylalanine or tryptophan, is missing, so a read error is likely. The CDR3 loop is CASSQGWGRSTGELFL. The CDR3 DNA reads as TGTGCCAGCAGCCAGGGATGGGGGCGCAGCACCGGGGAGCTGTTTCTT. The chain carries TRBV7-6 and TRBJ2-2, with a possible D match to TRBD1 (6 bases). Trimming pared 5 bases from V and 4 bases from J, leaving 17 bases between. The CDR3 sequence is 16 residues long. Germline assignment: CDR1 SGHVS and CDR2 FNYEAQ.

Regarding this clone: The junction departs from germline at one end; a sequencing error may be responsible. V gene TRBV7-9 combines with J gene TRBJ2-7; 9 positions agree with TRBD2. Per germline, CDR1 SEHNR and CDR2 FQNEAQ (reference sequence). This CDR3 is 15 amino acids long. The CDR3 nucleotides read TGTGCCATCAGCTTAGTACTAGCGGGTTCATACGAGCAGTACTTC. Translating gives CAISLVLAGSYEQYF.

This clone was picked up a small number of times. This sequence joins TRBV30 and TRBJ1-6; D gene uncertain. Germline V gene sequence: CDR1 GTSNPN, CDR2 SVGIG (reference sequence). The CDR3 runs 13 residues. Trimming took 0 bases from V and 7 from J, leaving 7 bases between them. CDR3 region: CAWSVQRNSPLHF. The CDR3 nucleotides are TGTGCCTGGAGTGTACAGAGGAATTCACCCCTCCACTTT.

The V call is TRBV27, the J call TRBJ2-3, with D possibly being TRBD2 (5 bases). Between the trimmed V and J ends, which lost 4 bases and 5 bases, there was a span of 22 bases. The CDR3 covers 17 residues. Germline values: CDR1 MNHEY, CDR2 SMNVEV (reference sequence). CDR3 DNA sequence: TGTGCCAGCAGTTCCCTTCGGAACGGGATCGGAGAAGATACGCAGTATTTT. Translating gives CASSSLRNGIGEDTQYF.

The V and J genes are TRBV7-2 and TRBJ1-3, with a tentative D call TRBD1 (5 bases). The CDR3 has 14 residues. V gave up 6 bases and J gave up 6 bases, with 15 bases separating them. Germline loops: CDR1 SGHTA, CDR2 FQGNSA. CDR3 bases: TGTGCCAGCAGGCCAAGTTGGGGCGTAAACACCATATATTTT. It encodes CASRPSWGVNTIYF.

This clone turned up a few times. The chain joins TRBV6-1 to TRBJ2-3; no clear D gene. Germline CDR1 reads MNHNS; CDR2 reads SASEGT. The V end lost 2 bases, the J end lost 0 bases, and 12 bases lay between the germline ends. There are 16 residues in the CDR3. The CDR3 coding sequence is TGTGCCAGCAGTGAAATTCTAGAGAGGAGCACAGATACGCAGTATTTT. This translates into CASSEILERSTDTQYF.

The sample holds a few counts of this clone. The V call is TRBV5-1, the J call TRBJ2-7, with TRBD1 as a possible D gene (7 bases). The CDR3 loop spans 13 amino acids. V gave up 5 bases and J gave up 0 bases, with 9 bases separating them. The V gene's germline CDR1 is SGHRS and CDR2 YFSETQ. The CDR3 loop is CASREGASYEQYF. Here the CDR3 DNA reads TGCGCCAGCAGGGAGGGGGCCTCCTACGAGCAGTACTTC.

This clone was seen at least ten times. The rearrangement joins TRBV12-3 or TRBV12-4 to TRBJ1-1; 9 bases are a match to TRBD1. There are 15 residues in the CDR3. The V segment lost 5 bases and the J segment 0 bases; nucleotides outside the gene matches: 4. CDR3 bases: TGTGCCAGCAGTCGCGGACAGGGGATGAACACTGAAGCTTTCTTT. Translation: CASSRGQGMNTEAFF.

Details on this clone: No conserved phenylalanine or tryptophan ends this CDR3, so it is likely a read error. The chain carries TRBV6-6 and TRBJ1-1; 7 bases fit TRBD1. Germline V gene data show CDR1 as MNHNY and CDR2 as SVGAGI (reference sequence). This CDR3 is 14 amino acids long. The trim removed 6 bases at V and 0 bases at J, leaving 4 bases unmatched. The CDR3 bases are TGTGCCAGCAGCTTACAGGGGCTGAACACTGAAGCTTTCCTT. Protein product: CASSLQGLNTEAFL.

This clone was seen a handful of times. The chain recombines TRBV10-1 with TRBJ2-1, with 7 bases fitting TRBD2. The CDR3 has 15 amino acids. CDR1 is WNHNN, CDR2 SYGVQD, per germline (reference sequence). Trimming cost V 3 bases and J 1 base; bases outside gene matches: 3. The CDR3 DNA sequence: TGCGCCAGCAGTGATAGCGGGCAGTCCTACAATGAGCAGTTCTTC. Protein: CASSDSGQSYNEQFF.